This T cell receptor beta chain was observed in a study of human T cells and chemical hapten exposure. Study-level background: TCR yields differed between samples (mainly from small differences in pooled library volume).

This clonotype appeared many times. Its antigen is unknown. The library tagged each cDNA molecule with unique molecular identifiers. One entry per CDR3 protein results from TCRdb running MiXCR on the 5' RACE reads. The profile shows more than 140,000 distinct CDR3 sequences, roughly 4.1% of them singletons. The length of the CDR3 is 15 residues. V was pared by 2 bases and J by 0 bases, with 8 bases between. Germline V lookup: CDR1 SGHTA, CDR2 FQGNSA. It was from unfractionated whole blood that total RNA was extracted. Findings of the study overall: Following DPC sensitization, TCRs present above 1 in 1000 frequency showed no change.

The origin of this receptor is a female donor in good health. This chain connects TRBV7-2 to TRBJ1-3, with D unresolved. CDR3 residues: CASSLRGISGNTIYF. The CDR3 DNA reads TGTGCCAGCAGCTTAAGAGGGATCTCTGGAAACACCATATATTTT.